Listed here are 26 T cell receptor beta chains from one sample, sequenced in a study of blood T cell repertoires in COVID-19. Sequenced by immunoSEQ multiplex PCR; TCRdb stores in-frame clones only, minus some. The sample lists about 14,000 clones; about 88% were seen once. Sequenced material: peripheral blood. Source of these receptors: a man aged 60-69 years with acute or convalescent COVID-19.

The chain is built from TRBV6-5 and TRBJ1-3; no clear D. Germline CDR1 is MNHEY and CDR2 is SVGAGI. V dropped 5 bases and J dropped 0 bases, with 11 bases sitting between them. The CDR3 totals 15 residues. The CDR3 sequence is CASSPSVPSGNTIYF. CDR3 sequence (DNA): TGTGCCAGCAGTCCCTCGGTCCCCTCTGGAAACACCATATATTTT.

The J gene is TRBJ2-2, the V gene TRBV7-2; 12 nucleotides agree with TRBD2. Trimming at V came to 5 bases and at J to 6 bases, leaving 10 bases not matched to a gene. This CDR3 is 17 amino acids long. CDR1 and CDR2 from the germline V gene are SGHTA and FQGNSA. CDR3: CASSLSTSGGGSGELFF. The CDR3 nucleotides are TGTGCCAGCAGCCTATCGACTAGCGGGGGAGGGTCCGGGGAGCTGTTTTTT.

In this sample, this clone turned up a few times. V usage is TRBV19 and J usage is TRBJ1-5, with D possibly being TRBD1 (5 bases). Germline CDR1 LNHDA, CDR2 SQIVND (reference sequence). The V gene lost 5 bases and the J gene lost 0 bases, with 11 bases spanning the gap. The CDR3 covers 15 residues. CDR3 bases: TGTGCCAGTAGTCCGCAGGGAAATAGCAATCAGCCCCAGCATTTT. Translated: CASSPQGNSNQPQHF.

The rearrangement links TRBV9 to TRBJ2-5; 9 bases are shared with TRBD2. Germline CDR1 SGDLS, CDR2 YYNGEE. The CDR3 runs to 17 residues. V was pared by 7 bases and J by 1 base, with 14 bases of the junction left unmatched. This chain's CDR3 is CASSSSSGRFVQETQYF. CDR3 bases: TGTGCCAGCTCCAGCAGCAGCGGGAGGTTTGTCCAAGAGACCCAGTACTTC.

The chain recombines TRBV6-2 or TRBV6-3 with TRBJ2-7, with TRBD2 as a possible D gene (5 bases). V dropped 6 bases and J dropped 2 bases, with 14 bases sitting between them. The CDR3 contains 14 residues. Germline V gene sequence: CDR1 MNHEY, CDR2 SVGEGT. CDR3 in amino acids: CASSPSAATYEQYF. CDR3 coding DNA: TGTGCCAGCAGCCCCTCAGCGGCCACCTACGAGCAGTACTTC.

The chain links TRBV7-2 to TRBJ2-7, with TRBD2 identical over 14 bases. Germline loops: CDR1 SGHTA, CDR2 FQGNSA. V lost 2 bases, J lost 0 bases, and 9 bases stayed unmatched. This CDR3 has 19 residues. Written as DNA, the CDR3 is TGTGCCAGCAGCTTAAACGGACTAGCGGGAGGCTCGAGCTCCTACGAGCAGTACTTC. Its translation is CASSLNGLAGGSSSYEQYF.

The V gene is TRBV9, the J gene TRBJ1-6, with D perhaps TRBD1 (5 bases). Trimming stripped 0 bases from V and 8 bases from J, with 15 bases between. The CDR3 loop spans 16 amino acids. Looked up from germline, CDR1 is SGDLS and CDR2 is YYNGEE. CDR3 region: CASSVAPSGADSPLHF. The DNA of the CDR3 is TGTGCCAGCAGCGTAGCCCCAAGCGGGGCGGATTCACCCCTCCACTTT.

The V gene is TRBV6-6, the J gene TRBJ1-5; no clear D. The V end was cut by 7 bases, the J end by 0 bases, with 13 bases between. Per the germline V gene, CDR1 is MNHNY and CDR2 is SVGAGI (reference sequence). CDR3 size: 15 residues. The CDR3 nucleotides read TGTGCCAGCAACCCGGGGAGGGCTAGCAATCAGCCCCAGCATTTT. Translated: CASNPGRASNQPQHF.

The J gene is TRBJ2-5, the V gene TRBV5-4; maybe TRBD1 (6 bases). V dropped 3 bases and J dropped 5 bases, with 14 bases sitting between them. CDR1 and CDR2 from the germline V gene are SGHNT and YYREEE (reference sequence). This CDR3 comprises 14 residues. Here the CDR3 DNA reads TGTGCCAGCAGCTCCCGAACAGGGTCGGAGACCCAGTACTTC. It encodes CASSSRTGSETQYF.

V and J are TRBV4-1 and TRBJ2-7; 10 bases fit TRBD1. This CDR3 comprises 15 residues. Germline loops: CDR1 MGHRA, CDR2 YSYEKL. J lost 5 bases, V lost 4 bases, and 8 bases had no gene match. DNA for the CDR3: TGCGCCAGCAGCCGCCAGTTTGGACAGGGGGACGAGCAGTACTTC. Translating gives CASSRQFGQGDEQYF.

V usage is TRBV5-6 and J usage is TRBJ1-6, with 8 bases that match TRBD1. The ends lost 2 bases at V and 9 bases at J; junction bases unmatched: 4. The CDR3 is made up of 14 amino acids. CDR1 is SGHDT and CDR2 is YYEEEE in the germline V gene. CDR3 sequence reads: CASSLAQGGSPLHF. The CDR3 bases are TGTGCCAGCAGCTTAGCACAGGGGGGTTCACCCCTCCACTTT.

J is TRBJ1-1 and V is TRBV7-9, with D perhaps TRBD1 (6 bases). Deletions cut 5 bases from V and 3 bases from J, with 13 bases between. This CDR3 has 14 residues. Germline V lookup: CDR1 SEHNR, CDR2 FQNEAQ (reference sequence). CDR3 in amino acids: CASSPGTYHTEAFF. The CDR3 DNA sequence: TGTGCCAGCAGCCCCGGGACATATCACACTGAAGCTTTCTTT.

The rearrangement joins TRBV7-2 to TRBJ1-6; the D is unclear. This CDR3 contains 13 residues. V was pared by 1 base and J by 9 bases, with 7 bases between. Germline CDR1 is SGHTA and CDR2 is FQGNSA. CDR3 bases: TGTGCCAGCAGCTTAGGAGCGAGTTCACCCCTCCACTTT. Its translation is CASSLGASSPLHF.

CDR3 nucleotides: TGTGCCAGCAGCTTGGCTTATCGAGAGACCCAGTACTTC. It yields the protein CASSLAYRETQYF. The chain recombines TRBV7-2 with TRBJ2-5, with D hard to call. Trimming took 3 bases from V and 4 from J, leaving 9 bases between them. Germline CDR1 and CDR2: SGHTA and FQGNSA. The CDR3 runs 13 residues.

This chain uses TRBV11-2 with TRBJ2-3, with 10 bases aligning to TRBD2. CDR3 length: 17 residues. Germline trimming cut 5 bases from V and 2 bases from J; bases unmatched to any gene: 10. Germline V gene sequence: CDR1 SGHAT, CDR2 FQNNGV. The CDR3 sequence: CASSRGRLAGATDTQYF. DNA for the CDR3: TGTGCCAGCAGCCGTGGTCGCCTAGCGGGGGCCACAGATACGCAGTATTTT.

The CDR3 loop reads CASFKREFGELFF. The CDR3 DNA reads TGTGCCAGCTTCAAGCGGGAGTTCGGGGAGCTGTTTTTT. This chain joins TRBV18 and TRBJ2-2; 8 bases map to TRBD2. CDR1 and CDR2 from the germline V gene are KGHSH and LQKENI. This CDR3 has 13 residues. Germline trimming cut 7 bases from V and 7 bases from J; bases unmatched to any gene: 5.

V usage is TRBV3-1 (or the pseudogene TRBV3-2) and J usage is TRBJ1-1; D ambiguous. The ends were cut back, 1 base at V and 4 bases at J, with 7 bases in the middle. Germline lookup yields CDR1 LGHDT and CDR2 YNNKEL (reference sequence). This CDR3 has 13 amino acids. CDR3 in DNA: TGTGCCAGCAGCCAAGGGGGAGGCACTGAAGCTTTCTTT. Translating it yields CASSQGGGTEAFF.

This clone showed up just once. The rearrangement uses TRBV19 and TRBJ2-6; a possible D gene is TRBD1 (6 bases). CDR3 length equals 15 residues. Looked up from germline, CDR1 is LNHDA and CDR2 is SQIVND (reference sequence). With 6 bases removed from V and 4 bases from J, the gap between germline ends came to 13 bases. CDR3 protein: CASRSQGLGANVLTF. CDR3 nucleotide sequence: TGTGCCAGTAGATCACAGGGTCTGGGGGCCAACGTCCTGACTTTC.

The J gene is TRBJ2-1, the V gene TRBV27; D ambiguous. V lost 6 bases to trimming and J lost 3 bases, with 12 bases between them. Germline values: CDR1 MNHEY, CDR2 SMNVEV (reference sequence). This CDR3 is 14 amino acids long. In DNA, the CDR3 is TGTGCCAGCAGCGTGGGCAGCTACTACAATGAGCAGTTCTTC. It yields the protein CASSVGSYYNEQFF.

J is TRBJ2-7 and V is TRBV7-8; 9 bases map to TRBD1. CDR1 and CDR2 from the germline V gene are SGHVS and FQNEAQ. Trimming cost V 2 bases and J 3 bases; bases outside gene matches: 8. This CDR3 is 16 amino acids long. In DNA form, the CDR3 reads TGTGCCAGCAGCTTATTTACAGGGGGCGCGGACTACGAGCAGTACTTC. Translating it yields CASSLFTGGADYEQYF. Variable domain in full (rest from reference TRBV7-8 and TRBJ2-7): GAGVSQSPRYKVAKRGQDVALRCDPISGHVSLFWYQQALGQGPEFLTYFQNEAQLDKSGLPSDRFFAERPEGSVSTLKIQRTQQEDSAVYLCASSLFTGGADYEQYFGPGTRLTVT.

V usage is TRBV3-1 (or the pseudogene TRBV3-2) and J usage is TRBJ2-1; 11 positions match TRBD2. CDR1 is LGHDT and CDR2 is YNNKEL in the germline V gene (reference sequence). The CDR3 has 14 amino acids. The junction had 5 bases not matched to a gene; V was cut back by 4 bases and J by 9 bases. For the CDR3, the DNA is TGTGCCAGCAGCCTACCGGGACTAGCGGTTGAGCAGTTCTTC. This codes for CASSLPGLAVEQFF.

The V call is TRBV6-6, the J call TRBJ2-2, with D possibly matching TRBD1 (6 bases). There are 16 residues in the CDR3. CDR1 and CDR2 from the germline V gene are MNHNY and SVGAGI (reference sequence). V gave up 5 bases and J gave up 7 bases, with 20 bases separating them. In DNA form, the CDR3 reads TGTGCCAGCAGTCGACGAAGTAGTCAGGGGATCGGGGAGCTGTTTTTT. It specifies CASSRRSSQGIGELFF.

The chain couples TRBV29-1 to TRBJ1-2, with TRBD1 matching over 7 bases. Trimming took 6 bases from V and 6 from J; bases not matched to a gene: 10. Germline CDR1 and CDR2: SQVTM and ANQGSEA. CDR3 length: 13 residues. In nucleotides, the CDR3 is TGCAGCGTCGCGACGACAGGGACCAATGGCTACACCTTC. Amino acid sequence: CSVATTGTNGYTF.

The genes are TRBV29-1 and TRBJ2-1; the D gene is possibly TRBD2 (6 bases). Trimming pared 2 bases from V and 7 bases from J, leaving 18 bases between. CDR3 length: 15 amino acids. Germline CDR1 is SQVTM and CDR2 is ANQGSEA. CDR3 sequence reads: CSVERSADGGNEQFF. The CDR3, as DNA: TGCAGCGTTGAACGTAGCGCCGACGGGGGAAATGAGCAGTTCTTC.

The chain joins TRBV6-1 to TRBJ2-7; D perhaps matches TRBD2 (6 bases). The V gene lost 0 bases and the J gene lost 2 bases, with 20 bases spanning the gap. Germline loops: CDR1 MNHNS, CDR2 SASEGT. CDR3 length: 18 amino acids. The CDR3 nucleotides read TGTGCCAGCAGTGAAGCGTCCTCACTGGGAGGAACAACCTACGAGCAGTACTTC. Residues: CASSEASSLGGTTYEQYF.

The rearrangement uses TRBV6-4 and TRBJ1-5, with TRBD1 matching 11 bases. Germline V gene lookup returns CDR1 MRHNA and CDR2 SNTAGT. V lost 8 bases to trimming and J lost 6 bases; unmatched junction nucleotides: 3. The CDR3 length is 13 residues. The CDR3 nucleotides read TGTGCCAGCCGGGACAGGGGGGTTCAGCCCCAGCATTTT. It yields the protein CASRDRGVQPQHF.